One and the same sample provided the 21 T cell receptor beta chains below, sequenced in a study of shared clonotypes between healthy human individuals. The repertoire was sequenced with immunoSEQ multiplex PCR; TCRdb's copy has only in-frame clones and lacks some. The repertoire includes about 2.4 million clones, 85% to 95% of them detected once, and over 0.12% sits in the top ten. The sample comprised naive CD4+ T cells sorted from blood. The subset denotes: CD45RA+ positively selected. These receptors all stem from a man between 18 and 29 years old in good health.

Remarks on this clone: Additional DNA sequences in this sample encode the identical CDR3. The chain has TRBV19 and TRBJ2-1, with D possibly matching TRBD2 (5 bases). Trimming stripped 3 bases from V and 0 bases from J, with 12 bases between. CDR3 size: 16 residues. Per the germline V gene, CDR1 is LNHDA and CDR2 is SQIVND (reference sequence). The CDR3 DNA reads TGTGCCAGTAGTATCGGGTCGGGGAGCTCCTACAATGAGCAGTTCTTC. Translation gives CASSIGSGSSYNEQFF.

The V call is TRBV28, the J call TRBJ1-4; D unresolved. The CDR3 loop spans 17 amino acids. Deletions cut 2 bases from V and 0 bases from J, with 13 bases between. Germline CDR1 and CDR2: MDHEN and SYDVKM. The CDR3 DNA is TGTGCCAGCAGTTTACGTGTGCCTGATGCAACTAATGAAAAACTGTTTTTT. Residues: CASSLRVPDATNEKLFF.

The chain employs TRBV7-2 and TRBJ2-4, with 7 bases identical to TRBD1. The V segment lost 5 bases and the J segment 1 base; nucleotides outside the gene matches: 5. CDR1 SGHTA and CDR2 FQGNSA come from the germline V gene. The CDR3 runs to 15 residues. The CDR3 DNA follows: TGTGCCAGCAGCCCCACAGGGGTTGCCAAAAACATTCAGTACTTC. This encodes CASSPTGVAKNIQYF.

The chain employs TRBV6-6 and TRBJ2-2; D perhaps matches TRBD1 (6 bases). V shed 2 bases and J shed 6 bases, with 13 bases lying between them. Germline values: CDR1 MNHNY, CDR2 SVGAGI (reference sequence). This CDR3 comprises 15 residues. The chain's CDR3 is CASSYLSGVAGELFF. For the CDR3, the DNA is TGTGCCAGCAGTTACCTGTCAGGGGTTGCCGGGGAGCTGTTTTTT.

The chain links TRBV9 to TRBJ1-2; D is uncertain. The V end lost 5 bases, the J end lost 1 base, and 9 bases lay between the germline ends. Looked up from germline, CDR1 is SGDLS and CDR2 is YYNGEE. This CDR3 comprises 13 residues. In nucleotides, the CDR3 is TGTGCCAGCAGGGATCAGGTTAACTATGGCTACACCTTC. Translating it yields CASRDQVNYGYTF.

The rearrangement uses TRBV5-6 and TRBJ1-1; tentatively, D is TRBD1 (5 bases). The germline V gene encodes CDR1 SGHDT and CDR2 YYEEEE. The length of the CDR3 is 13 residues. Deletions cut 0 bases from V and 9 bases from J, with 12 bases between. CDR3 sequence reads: CASSLAVGRKAFF. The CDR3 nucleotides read TGTGCCAGCAGCTTGGCCGTGGGGCGTAAAGCTTTCTTT. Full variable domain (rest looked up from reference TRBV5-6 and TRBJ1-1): DAGVTQSPTHLIKTRGQQVTLRCSPKSGHDTVSWYQQALGQGPQFIFQYYEEEERQRGNFPDRFSGHQFPNYSSELNVNALLLGDSALYLCASSLAVGRKAFFGQGTRLTVV.

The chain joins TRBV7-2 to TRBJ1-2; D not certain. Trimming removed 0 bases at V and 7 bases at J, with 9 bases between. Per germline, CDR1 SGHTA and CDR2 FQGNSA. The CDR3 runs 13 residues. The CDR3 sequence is CASSLAGKSGYTF. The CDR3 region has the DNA TGTGCCAGCAGCTTAGCTGGCAAGTCTGGCTACACCTTC. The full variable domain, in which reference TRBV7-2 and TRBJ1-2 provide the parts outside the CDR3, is GAGVSQSPSNKVTEKGKDVELRCDPISGHTALYWYRQSLGQGLEFLIYFQGNSAPDKSGLPSDRFSAERTGGSVSTLTIQRTQQEDSAVYLCASSLAGKSGYTFGSGTRLTVV.

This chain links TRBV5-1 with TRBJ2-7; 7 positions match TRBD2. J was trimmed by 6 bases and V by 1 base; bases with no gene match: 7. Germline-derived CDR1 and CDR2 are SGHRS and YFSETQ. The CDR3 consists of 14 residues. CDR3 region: CASSLYGGTVEQYF. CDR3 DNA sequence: TGCGCCAGCAGCTTGTACGGGGGGACCGTCGAGCAGTACTTC.

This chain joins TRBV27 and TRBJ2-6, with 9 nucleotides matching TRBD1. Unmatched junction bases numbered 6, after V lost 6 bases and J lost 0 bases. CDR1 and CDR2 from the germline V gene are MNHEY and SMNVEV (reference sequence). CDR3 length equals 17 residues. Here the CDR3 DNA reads TGTGCCAGCAGGTGGGTGACAGGGGGCTCTGGGGCCAACGTCCTGACTTTC. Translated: CASRWVTGGSGANVLTF.

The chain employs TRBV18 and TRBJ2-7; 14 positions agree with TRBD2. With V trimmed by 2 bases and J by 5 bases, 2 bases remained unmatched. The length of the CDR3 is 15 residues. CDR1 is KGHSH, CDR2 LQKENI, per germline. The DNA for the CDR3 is TGTGCCAGCTCACCAAGGGGACTAGCGGGAGACGAGCAGTACTTC. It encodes CASSPRGLAGDEQYF.

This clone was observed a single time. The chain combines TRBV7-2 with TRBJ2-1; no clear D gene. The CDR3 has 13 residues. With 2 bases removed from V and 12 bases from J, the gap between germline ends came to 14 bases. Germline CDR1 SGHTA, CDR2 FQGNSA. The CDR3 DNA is TGTGCCAGCAGCTTAATTCAATGGTCGGGGCAGTTCTTC. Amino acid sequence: CASSLIQWSGQFF.

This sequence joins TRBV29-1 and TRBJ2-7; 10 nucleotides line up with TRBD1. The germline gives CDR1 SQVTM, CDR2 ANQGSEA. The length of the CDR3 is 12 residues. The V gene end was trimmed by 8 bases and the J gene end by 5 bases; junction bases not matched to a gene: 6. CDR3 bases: TGCAGCATCCAGACAGGGGGCCACGAGCAGTACTTC. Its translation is CSIQTGGHEQYF.

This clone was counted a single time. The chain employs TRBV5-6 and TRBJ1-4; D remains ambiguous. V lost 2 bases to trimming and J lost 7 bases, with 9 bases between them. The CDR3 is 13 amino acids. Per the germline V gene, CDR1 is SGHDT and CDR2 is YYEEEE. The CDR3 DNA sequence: TGTGCCAGCAGCTTAGGTCAGCTTGAAAAACTGTTTTTT. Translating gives CASSLGQLEKLFF.

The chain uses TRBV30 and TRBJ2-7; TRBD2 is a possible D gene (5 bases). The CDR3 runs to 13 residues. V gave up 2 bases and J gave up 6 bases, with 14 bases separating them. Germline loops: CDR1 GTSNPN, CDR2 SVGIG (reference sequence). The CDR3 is CAWSMRELGEQYF. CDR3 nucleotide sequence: TGTGCCTGGAGTATGAGGGAATTGGGCGAGCAGTACTTC.

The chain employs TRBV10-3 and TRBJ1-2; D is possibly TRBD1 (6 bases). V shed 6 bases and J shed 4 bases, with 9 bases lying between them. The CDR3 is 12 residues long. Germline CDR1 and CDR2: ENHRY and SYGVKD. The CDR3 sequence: CAISPDSYGYTF. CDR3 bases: TGTGCCATCAGCCCGGACAGCTATGGCTACACCTTC.

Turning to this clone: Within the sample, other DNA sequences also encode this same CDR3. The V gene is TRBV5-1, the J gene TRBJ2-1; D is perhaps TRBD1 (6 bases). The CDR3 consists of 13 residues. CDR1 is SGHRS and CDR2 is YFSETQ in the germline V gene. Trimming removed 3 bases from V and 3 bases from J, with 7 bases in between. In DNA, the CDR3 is TGCGCCAGCAGCTCACAGGGCTACAATGAGCAGTTCTTC. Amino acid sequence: CASSSQGYNEQFF. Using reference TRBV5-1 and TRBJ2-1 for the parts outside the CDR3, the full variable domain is KAGVTQTPRYLIKTRGQQVTLSCSPISGHRSVSWYQQTPGQGLQFLFEYFSETQRNKGNFPGRFSGRQFSNSRSEMNVSTLELGDSALYLCASSSQGYNEQFFGPGTRLTVL.

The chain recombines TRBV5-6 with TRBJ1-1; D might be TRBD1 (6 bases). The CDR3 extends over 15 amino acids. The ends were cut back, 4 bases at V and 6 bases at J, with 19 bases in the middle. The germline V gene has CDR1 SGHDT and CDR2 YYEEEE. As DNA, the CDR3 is TGTGCCAGCAGCGGAATACAGGGAAAGGTGGCTGAAGCTTTCTTT. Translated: CASSGIQGKVAEAFF.

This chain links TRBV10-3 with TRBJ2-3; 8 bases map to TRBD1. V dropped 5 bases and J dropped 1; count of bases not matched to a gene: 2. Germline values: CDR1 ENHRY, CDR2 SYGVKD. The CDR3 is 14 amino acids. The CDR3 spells CAISQGAGTDTQYF. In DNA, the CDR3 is TGTGCCATCAGTCAGGGGGCAGGCACAGATACGCAGTATTTT.

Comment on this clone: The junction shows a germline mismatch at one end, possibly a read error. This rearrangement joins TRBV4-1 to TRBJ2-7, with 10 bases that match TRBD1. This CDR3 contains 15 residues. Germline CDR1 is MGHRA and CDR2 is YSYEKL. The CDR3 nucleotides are TGCGCCAGCAGCCCGGGACAGGGGCCCTCCGACGAGCAGTACTTC. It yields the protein CASSPGQGPSDEQYF.

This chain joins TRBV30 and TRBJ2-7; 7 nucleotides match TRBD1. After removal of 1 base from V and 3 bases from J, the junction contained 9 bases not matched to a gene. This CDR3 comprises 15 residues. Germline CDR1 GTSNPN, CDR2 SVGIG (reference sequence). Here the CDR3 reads CAWSAHRGLGYEQYF. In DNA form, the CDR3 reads TGTGCCTGGAGTGCTCACAGGGGATTGGGCTACGAGCAGTACTTC. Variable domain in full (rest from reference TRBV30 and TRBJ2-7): SQTIHQWPATLVQPVGSPLSLECTVEGTSNPNLYWYRQAAGRGLQLLFYSVGIGQISSEVPQNLSASRPQDRQFILSSKKLLLSDSGFYLCAWSAHRGLGYEQYFGPGTRLTVT.

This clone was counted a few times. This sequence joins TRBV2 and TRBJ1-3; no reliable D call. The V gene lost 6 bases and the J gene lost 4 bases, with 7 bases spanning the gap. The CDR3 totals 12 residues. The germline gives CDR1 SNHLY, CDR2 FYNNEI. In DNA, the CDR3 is TGTGCCAGCAGGGGGATGGGAAACACCATATATTTT. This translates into CASRGMGNTIYF.